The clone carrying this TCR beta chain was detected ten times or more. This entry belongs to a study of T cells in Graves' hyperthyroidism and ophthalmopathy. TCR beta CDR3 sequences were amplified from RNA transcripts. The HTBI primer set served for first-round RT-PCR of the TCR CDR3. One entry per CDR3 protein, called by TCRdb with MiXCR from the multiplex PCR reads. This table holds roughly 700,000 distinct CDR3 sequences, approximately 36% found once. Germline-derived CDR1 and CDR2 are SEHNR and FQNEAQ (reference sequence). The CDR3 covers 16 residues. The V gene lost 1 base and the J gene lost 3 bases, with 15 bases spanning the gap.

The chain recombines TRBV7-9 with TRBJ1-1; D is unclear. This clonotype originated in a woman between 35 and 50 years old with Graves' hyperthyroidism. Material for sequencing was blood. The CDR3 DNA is TGTGCCAGCAGCTTAGGGGCAGCCGCCGGGTACACTGAAGCTTTCTTT. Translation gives CASSLGAAAGYTEAFF.